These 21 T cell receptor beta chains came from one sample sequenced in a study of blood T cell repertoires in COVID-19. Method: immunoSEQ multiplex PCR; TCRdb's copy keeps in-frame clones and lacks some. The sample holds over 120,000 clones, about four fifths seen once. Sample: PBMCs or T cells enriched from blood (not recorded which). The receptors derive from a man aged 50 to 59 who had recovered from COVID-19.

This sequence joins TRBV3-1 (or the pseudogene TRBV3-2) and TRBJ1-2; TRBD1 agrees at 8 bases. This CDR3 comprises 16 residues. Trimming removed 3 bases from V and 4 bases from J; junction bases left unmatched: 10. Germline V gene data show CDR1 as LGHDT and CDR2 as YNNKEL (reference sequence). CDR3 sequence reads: CASSHNRGAKGYGYTF. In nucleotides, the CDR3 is TGTGCCAGCAGCCATAACAGGGGGGCGAAGGGCTATGGCTACACCTTC.

The chain's CDR3 is CASSRQGNQPQHF. Written as DNA, the CDR3 is TGTGCCAGCAGCCGACAGGGGAATCAGCCCCAGCATTTT. The chain joins TRBV7-8 to TRBJ1-5; 8 bases map to TRBD1. CDR1 is SGHVS and CDR2 is FQNEAQ in the germline V gene. V lost 5 bases to trimming and J lost 4 bases; unmatched junction nucleotides: 1. The CDR3 extends over 13 amino acids.

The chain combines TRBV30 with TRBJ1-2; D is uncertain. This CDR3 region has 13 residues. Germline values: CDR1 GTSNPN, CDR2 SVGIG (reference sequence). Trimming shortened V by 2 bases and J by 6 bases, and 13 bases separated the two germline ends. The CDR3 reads CAWSRRRGDGYTF. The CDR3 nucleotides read TGTGCCTGGAGTCGCCGCCGGGGAGATGGCTACACCTTC.

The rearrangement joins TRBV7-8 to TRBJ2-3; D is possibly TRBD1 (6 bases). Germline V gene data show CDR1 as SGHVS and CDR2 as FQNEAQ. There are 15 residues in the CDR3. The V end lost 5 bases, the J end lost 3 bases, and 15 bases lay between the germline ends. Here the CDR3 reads CASSLGQPGTDTQYF. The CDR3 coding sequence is TGTGCCAGCAGCCTAGGACAGCCTGGTACAGATACGCAGTATTTT.

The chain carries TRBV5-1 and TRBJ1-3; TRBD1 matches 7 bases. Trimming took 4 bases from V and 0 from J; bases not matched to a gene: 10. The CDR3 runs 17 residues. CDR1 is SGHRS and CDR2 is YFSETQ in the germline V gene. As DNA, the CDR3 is TGCGCCAGCAGCACAATCGGGACAGCGTACTCTGGAAACACCATATATTTT. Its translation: CASSTIGTAYSGNTIYF. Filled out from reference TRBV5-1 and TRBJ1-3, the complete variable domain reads KAGVTQTPRYLIKTRGQQVTLSCSPISGHRSVSWYQQTPGQGLQFLFEYFSETQRNKGNFPGRFSGRQFSNSRSEMNVSTLELGDSALYLCASSTIGTAYSGNTIYFGEGSWLTVV.

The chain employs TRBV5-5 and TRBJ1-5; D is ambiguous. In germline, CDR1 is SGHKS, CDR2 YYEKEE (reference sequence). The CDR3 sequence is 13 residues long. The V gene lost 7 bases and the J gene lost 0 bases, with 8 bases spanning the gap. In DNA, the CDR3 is TGTGCCAGCGGGAGGTATAGCAATCAGCCCCAGCATTTT. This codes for CASGRYSNQPQHF.

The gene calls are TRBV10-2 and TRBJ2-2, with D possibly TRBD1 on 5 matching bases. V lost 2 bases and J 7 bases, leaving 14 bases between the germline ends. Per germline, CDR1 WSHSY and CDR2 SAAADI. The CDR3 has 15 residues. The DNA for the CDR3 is TGCGCCAGCAGTGAGGACGGCAGGGTGTTCGGGGAGCTGTTTTTT. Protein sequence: CASSEDGRVFGELFF.

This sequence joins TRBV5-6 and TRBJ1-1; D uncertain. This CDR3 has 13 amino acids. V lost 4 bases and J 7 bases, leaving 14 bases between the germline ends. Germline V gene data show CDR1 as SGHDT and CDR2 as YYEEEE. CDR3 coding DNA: TGTGCCAGCAGCGAGGTTTTCCGCCTTGAAGCTTTCTTT. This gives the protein CASSEVFRLEAFF.

The CDR3 coding sequence is TGTGCCAGCAGTCCGGGGACAGGGCAGGCTTCACCCCTCCACTTT. This encodes CASSPGTGQASPLHF. The J gene is TRBJ1-6, the V gene TRBV6-5; 9 bases agree with TRBD1. This CDR3 spans 15 amino acids. Germline values: CDR1 MNHEY, CDR2 SVGAGI. J gave up 9 bases and V 5 bases, and 8 bases lay outside the gene matches.

CDR3 sequence (DNA): TGTGCCAGCAGCTACTTGACAGGGGGCAACGAAGGCTACACCTTC. Amino acid sequence: CASSYLTGGNEGYTF. The chain uses TRBV11-1 and TRBJ1-2; 10 positions match TRBD1. The CDR3 contains 15 residues. Germline V gene lookup returns CDR1 SGHAT and CDR2 FQDESV (reference sequence). Trimming took 4 bases from V and 8 from J; bases not matched to a gene: 10.

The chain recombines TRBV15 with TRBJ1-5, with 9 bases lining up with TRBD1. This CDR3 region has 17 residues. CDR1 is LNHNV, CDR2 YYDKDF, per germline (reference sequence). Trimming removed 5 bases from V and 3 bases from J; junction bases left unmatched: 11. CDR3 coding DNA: TGTGCCACCAGCCGCGGACAGGGGATTTTCTCCAATCAGCCCCAGCATTTT. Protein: CATSRGQGIFSNQPQHF.

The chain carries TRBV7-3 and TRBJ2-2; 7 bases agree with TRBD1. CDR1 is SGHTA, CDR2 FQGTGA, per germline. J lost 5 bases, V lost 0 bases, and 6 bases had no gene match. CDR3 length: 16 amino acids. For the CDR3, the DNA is TGTGCCAGCAGCTTAACGGGAAGGGGGCGTACCGGGGAGCTGTTTTTT. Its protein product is CASSLTGRGRTGELFF. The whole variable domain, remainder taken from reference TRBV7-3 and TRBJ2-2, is GAGVSQTPSNKVTEKGKYVELRCDPISGHTALYWYRQSLGQGPEFLIYFQGTGAADDSGLPNDRFFAVRPEGSVSTLKIQRTERGDSAVYLCASSLTGRGRTGELFFGEGSRLTVL.

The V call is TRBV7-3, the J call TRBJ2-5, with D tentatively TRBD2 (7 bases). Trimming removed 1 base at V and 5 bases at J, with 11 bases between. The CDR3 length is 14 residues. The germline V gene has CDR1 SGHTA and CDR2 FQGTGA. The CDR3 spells CASSLIGGEETQYF. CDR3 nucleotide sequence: TGTGCCAGCAGCTTAATAGGGGGGGAGGAGACCCAGTACTTC.

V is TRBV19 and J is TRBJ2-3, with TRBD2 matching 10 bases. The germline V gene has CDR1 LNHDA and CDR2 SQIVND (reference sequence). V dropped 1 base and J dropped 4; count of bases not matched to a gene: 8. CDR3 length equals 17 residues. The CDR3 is CASSIGGASGGPDTQYF. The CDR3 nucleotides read TGTGCCAGTAGTATAGGAGGGGCTAGCGGGGGCCCAGATACGCAGTATTTT.

Here the CDR3 DNA reads TGCAGCGTTCGGGACAGGTGGGGCGAAAAACTGTTTTTT. Protein product: CSVRDRWGEKLFF. The chain joins TRBV29-1 to TRBJ1-4, with 8 bases identical to TRBD1. The V and J ends lost 5 bases and 8 bases, in that order; junction bases with no gene match: 7. The CDR3 runs 13 residues. CDR1 and CDR2 (germline): SQVTM, ANQGSEA.

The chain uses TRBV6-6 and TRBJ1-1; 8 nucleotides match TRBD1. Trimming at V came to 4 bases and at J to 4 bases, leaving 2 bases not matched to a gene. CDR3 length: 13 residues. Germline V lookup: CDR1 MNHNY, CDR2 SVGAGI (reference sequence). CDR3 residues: CASSSTGGTEAFF. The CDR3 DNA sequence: TGTGCCAGCAGTTCCACAGGGGGCACTGAAGCTTTCTTT.

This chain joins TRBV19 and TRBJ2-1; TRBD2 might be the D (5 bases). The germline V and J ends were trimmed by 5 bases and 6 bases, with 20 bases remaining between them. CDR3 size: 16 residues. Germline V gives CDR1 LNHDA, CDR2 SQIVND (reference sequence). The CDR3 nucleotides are TGTGCCAGTAGTCAAGGGAGATTCCTAGGGAGCAATGAGCAGTTCTTC. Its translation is CASSQGRFLGSNEQFF.

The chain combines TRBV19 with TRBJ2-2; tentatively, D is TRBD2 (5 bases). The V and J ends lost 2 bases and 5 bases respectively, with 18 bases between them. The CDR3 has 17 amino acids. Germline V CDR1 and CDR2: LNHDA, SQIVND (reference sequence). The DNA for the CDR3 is TGTGCCAGTAGTATAAGTCGAGGGATGGTATGGACCGGGGAGCTGTTTTTT. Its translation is CASSISRGMVWTGELFF.

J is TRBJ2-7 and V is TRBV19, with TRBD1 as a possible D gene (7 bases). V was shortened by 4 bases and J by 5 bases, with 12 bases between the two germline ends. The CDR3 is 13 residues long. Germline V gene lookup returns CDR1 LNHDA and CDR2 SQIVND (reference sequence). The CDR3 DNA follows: TGTGCCAGTAGTAGTGTCAGGGGGGACGAGCAGTACTTC. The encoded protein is CASSSVRGDEQYF. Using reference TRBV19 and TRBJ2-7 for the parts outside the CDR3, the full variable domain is DGGITQSPKYLFRKEGQNVTLSCEQNLNHDAMYWYRQDPGQGLRLIYYSQIVNDFQKGDIAEGYSVSREKKESFPLTVTSAQKNPTAFYLCASSSVRGDEQYFGPGTRLTVT.

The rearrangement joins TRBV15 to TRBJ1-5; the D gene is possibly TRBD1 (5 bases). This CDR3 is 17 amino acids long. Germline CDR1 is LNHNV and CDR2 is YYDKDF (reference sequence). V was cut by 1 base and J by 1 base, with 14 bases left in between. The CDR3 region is CATSRVSGIVSNQPQHF. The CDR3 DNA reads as TGTGCCACCAGCAGAGTATCAGGGATCGTCAGCAATCAGCCCCAGCATTTT.

CDR3 protein: CASSLVAGGYNEQFF. CDR3 nucleotides: TGTGCCAGCAGCTTGGTGGCAGGGGGCTACAATGAGCAGTTCTTC. The genes are TRBV5-8 and TRBJ2-1, with 7 nucleotides matching TRBD1. Germline V gives CDR1 SGHTS, CDR2 YDEGEE. The V and J ends lost 0 bases and 3 bases, in that order; junction bases with no gene match: 3. The CDR3 length is 15 residues. Full variable domain (rest looked up from reference TRBV5-8 and TRBJ2-1): EAGVTQSPTHLIKTRGQQATLRCSPISGHTSVYWYQQALGLGLQFLLWYDEGEERNRGNFPPRFSGRQFPNYSSELNVNALELEDSALYLCASSLVAGGYNEQFFGPGTRLTVL.